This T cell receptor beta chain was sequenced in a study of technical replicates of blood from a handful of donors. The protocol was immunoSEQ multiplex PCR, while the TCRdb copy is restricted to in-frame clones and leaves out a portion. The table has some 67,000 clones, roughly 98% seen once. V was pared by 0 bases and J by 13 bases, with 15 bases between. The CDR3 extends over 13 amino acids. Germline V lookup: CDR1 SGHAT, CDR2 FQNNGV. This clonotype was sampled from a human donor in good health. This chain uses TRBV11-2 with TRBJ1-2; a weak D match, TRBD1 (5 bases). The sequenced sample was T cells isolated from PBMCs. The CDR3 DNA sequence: TGTGCCAGCAGCTTAGATCTGGCAGGGTGGAGCACCTTC. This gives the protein CASSLDLAGWSTF.